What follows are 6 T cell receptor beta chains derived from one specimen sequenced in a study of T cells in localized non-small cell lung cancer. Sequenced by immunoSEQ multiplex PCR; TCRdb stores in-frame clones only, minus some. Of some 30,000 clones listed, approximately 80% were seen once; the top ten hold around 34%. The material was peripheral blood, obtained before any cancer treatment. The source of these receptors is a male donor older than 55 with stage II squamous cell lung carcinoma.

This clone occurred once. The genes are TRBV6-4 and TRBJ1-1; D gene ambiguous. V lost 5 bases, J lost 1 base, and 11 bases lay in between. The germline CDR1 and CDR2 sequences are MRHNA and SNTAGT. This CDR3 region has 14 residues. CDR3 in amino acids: CASSPSPGNTEAFF. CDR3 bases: TGTGCCAGCAGTCCCTCACCGGGGAACACTGAAGCTTTCTTT.

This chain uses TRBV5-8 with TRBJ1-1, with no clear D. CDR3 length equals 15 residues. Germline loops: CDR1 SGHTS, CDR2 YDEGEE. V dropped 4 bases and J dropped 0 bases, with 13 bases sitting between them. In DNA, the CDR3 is TGTGCCAGCAGCCTCCATGATAGGATGAACACTGAAGCTTTCTTT. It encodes CASSLHDRMNTEAFF.

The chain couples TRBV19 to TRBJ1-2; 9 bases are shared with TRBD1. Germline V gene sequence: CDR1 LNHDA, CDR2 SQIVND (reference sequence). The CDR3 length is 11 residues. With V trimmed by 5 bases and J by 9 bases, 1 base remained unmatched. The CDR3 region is CASSGTGSYTF. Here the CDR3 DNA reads TGTGCCAGTAGTGGGACAGGGAGCTACACCTTC.

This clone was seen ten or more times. The CDR3 DNA follows: TGTGCCACCAGCAGAGATTTGGAAGATCGAAACACCATATATTTT. It translates to CATSRDLEDRNTIYF. V is TRBV15 and J is TRBJ1-3; no firm D call. Trimming took off 0 bases at V and 5 bases at J, with 11 bases between the two ends. The CDR3 has 15 amino acids. Germline V gene data show CDR1 as LNHNV and CDR2 as YYDKDF (reference sequence).

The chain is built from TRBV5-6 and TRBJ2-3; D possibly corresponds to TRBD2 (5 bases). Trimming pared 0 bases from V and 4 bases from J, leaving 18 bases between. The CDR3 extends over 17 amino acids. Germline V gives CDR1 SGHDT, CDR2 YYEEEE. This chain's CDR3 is CASSLELRLEGADTQYF. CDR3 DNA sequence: TGTGCCAGCAGCTTGGAACTTCGCCTCGAGGGCGCAGATACGCAGTATTTT. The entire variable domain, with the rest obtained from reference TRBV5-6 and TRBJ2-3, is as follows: DAGVTQSPTHLIKTRGQQVTLRCSPKSGHDTVSWYQQALGQGPQFIFQYYEEEERQRGNFPDRFSGHQFPNYSSELNVNALLLGDSALYLCASSLELRLEGADTQYFGPGTRLTVL.

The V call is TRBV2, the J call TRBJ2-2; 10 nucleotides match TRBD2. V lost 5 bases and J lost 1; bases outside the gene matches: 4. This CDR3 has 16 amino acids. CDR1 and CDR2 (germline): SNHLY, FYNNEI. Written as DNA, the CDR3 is TGTGCCAGCAGTAGGACTAGCGGATGGAACACCGGGGAGCTGTTTTTT. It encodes CASSRTSGWNTGELFF.